This T cell receptor beta chain appears in the sequencing data of a study of tumor and adjacent non-tumor tissue in lung cancer. Study overall: There were 11 to 12 adenocarcinoma, 2 squamous cell carcinoma and 1 small cell lung cancer cases. Each sample yielded approximately 4 million productive TCRbeta reads on average. Study observations and caveats: Top 100 clones took a larger repertoire share in normal lung.

A modified ARM-PCR protocol with three rounds of nested PCR amplified TCRbeta. Via MiXCR, TCRdb re-called the multiplex PCR reads, giving one row per CDR3 protein. This table has 100,000 to 120,000 distinct CDR3 sequences, 75% to 90% appearing once. CDR3 length: 15 amino acids. CDR1 and CDR2 from the germline V gene are ENHRY and SYGVKD. This clonotype is a singleton in its sample. The antigen remains undetermined. Its ends do not fully match the called genes, so a read error is possible. This sample's RNA came from whole unsorted tissue. The sequenced sample consisted of lung tumor tissue. The receptor was derived from a man aged 65-85 years with non-small cell lung cancer. The genes are TRBV10-3 and TRBJ2-5, with TRBD1 matching over 10 bases. CDR3 protein: CAISSTGGVEVTQCF. The CDR3 nucleotides are TGTGCCATCAGTTCGACAGGGGGCGTGGAAGTGACCCAGTGCTTC.